This T cell receptor (beta chain) was found in a study of vaccination and CD4 T cells after COVID-19. Turning to the study itself: Cells were stimulated with overlapping spike peptides from SARS-CoV-2, HCoV-NL63, HCoV-OC43 and HCoV-229E. No peptide, an HIV-1 Nef pool, or a CEFX pool was what each control culture received.

The treatment is: roughly ten-day PBMC culture with coronavirus spike peptide pools or control peptides (ViraFEST assay). Peptide-pool expansion of antigen-specific T cells preceded TCR sequencing in ViraFEST. Trimming cost V 2 bases and J 3 bases, with 8 bases left between them. The CDR3 contains 14 residues. CDR1 is MNHEY and CDR2 is SVGEGT in the germline V gene. Cultured CD4+ T-cell DNA underwent Oncomine TCR Beta short-read sequencing. TCRdb analysed the PCR reads with MiXCR anew, one entry per CDR3 protein. The table records approximately 11,000 distinct CDR3 sequences, around 44% of them present only once. In this sample, this clonotype turned up a few times. What it recognizes is unknown.

The sample was CD4+ T cells from blood, cultured in vitro. This receptor was identified in a human donor who had recovered from COVID-19. The chain employs TRBV6-2 or TRBV6-3 and TRBJ1-5; D uncertain. The CDR3 DNA follows: TGTGCCAGCAGTTACGGACCGCCCAATCAGCCCCAGCATTTT. This encodes CASSYGPPNQPQHF.